Listed below are T cell receptor beta chains from one sample, sequenced in a study of blood T cell repertoires in COVID-19. Repertoires were generated with immunoSEQ multiplex PCR, while TCRdb's copy carries only in-frame clones and drops some. Among over 150,000 clones listed, 82% were seen once. Sequencing used peripheral blood. The receptors here all came from a woman over 75 with active or convalescent COVID-19. Both conserved end residues are part of each CDR3. A D gene is named only where the DNA matches it firmly. Only some rows state a clone size, as once, few, many or a class for expanded clones.

v_call	clone_size	j_call	d_call	cdr3_nt	cdr3_aa
TRBV15	.	TRBJ1-5	TRBD1	TGTGCCACCAGCAGAGGTGGGACAGGGATTTTCCGTCAGCCCCAGCATTTT	CATSRGGTGIFRQPQHF
TRBV18	.	TRBJ2-7	.	TGTGCCAGCTCGTCCGTCCCCGCGGGGTCCTACGAGCAGTACTTC	CASSSVPAGSYEQYF
TRBV6-5	.	TRBJ2-1	TRBD2	TGTGCCAGCGGGGCGGGAGGCTACAATGAGCAGTTCTTC	CASGAGGYNEQFF
TRBV5-4	.	TRBJ1-1	TRBD1	TGTGCCAGCAGCTTTAGGACAGGGGGGTTCACTGAAGCTTTCTTT	CASSFRTGGFTEAFF
TRBV6-5	.	TRBJ1-4	.	TGTGCCAGCAGTCCTTCCAGGGTGGCTAATGAAAAACTGTTTTTT	CASSPSRVANEKLFF
TRBV2	.	TRBJ1-5	TRBD1	TGTGCCTCTTCCGGACAGGGCAATCAGCCCCAGCATTTT	CASSGQGNQPQHF
TRBV5-1	.	TRBJ2-1	TRBD1	TGCGCCAGCACCCGGGACAGCTACAATGAGCAGTTCTTC	CASTRDSYNEQFF
TRBV18	.	TRBJ2-7	TRBD1	TGTGCCAGCTCACAACCCTCAGACAGGGCCTACGAGCAGTACTTC	CASSQPSDRAYEQYF
TRBV24-1	.	TRBJ2-1	.	TGTGCCACCAGTGACCACACTAGATACAATGAGCAGTTCTTC	CATSDHTRYNEQFF
TRBV5-1	.	TRBJ1-6	.	TGCGCCAGCAGCTCCCTACCCCCGACAGGCCTAAATTCACCCCTCCACTTT	CASSSLPPTGLNSPLHF
TRBV29-1	.	TRBJ1-2	.	TGCAGCGCTGGACAGAACTATGGCTACACCTTC	CSAGQNYGYTF
TRBV7-2	once	TRBJ1-2	.	TGTGCCAGCAGCCCTGACCCAGGGCGAGGAGTGCAGGGCTACACCTTC	CASSPDPGRGVQGYTF
TRBV20-1	.	TRBJ2-3	TRBD2	TGCAGTGCCAGTTACCTAGCGGCGCCCACAGATACGCAGTATTTT	CSASYLAAPTDTQYF
TRBV5-1	once	TRBJ2-7	TRBD2	TGCGCCAGCAGCTTGGGACTAGCGGGACTCTCCTACGAGCAGTACTTC	CASSLGLAGLSYEQYF
TRBV11-2	.	TRBJ1-1	TRBD1	TGTGCCAGCAGCCTAAAAACAGGGGCAGGGGCTTTCTTT	CASSLKTGAGAFF